This T cell receptor beta chain originates from a study of blood T cell repertoires in COVID-19 (dated by TCRdb to 2019 to 2021). Context from the whole study: Samples from collaborators originated in the United States, Italy and Spain and spanned both the acute and convalescent phases of COVID-19. The prospective study material was composed of cDNA or gDNA derived from T cells, B-cell-depleted T cells, or PBMCs. Subjects who had been exposed to COVID-19, were actively infected with it, or had recovered from it provided the deeply sampled blood TCRbeta repertoires that made up the dataset. The repertoires were released in a freely available public database intended as a resource for research on the immune response to SARS-CoV-2. Samples came from the ongoing ImmuneRACE study (first 160 participants) plus 1,254 subjects from 6 global collaborators. Nearly every sample came with metadata listing a de-identified subject ID, COVID-19 status, age in years and sex. Where available, HLA class I and class II types were taken from metadata supplied by the sample provider and were not determined by assay-based typing. The full study reports these points: The quantity of clinical and demographic metadata differed by source and by participant and was supplied without curation.

TCRbeta CDR3 regions were amplified from genomic DNA using the immunoSEQ Assay, a bias-controlled multiplex PCR. In the original analysis: The number of nucleated cells in each sample was estimated from the amplification of reference gene primers within the assay. To quantify the absolute abundance of each unique TCRbeta CDR3 rearrangement, sequence reads were collapsed and filtered. For each sample, productive Simpson clonality was calculated as the square root of Simpson's diversity index across productive rearrangements. TCRdb retrieved this table from immuneACCESS and kept in-frame rearrangements only. Not all clones are present; in checked studies, unresolved V genes account for under half, and no reason is known for the remainder. V, J and clone size reflect that table, while D and trimming were determined from the DNA. The sample table records under 250,000 clones; over 75% of these occur just once. 2% to 3% of the sample goes to the ten largest clones.

This clone came up a few times. The antigen it recognizes is unknown. Base qualities were left out, and no much larger clone turns up one base away. At one collaborating source in Seattle, patients were enrolled during active infection and were followed longitudinally through the course of disease. The collaborating institutions used their own protocols to collect whole blood in K2EDTA tubes. For TCRbeta analysis, collaborators shipped samples in one of three forms: frozen whole blood, isolated PBMCs, or DNA extracted from either of those sample types. V is pruned by 0 bases and J by 8 bases, leaving 8 bases of the junction without a gene match. CDR1 and CDR2 were assigned from the germline V gene as SQVTM and ANQGSEA. The CDR3, cysteine through phenylalanine, is 15 amino acids long. The sequence is cut down to CDR3 DNA, 45 bases in frame from base 1.

The chain is assembled from TRBV29-1 and TRBJ2-1, and 9 junction bases match TRBD2. This TCR was sampled from a woman between 65 and 79 years old with COVID-19, enrolled during active disease. Material for sequencing was peripheral blood. The DNA sequence is as follows: TGCAGCGTTGAAGATTCAGCGGGGGGCGACGATGAGCAGTTCTTC. Its protein product is CSVEDSAGGDDEQFF.